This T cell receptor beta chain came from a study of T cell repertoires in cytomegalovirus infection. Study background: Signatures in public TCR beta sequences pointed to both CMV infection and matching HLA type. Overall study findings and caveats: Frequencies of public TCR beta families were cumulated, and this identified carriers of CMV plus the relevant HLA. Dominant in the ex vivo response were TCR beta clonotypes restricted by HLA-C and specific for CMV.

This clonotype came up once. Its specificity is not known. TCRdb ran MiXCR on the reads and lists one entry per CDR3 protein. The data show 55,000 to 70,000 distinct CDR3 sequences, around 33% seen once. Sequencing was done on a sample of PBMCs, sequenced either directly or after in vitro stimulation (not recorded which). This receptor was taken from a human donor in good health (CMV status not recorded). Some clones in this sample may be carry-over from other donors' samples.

The CDR3 DNA reads as TGTGCCAGCAGTTTACGAGGCAACAATGAGCAGTTCTTC. Protein sequence: CASSLRGNNEQFF. The chain carries TRBV12-3 or TRBV12-4 and TRBJ2-1; D uncertain. Trimming took 2 bases from V and 5 from J, leaving 7 bases between them. The CDR3 is made up of 13 amino acids.